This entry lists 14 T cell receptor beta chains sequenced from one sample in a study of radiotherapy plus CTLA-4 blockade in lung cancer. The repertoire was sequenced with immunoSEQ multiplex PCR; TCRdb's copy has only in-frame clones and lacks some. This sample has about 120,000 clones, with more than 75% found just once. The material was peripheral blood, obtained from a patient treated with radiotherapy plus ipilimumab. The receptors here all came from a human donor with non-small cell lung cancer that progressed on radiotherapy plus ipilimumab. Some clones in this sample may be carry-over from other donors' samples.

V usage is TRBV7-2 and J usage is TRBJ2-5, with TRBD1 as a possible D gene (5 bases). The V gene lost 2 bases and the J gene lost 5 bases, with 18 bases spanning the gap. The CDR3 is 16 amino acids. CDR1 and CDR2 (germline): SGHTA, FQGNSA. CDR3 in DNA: TGTGCCAGCAGCTTATACGGCAGGGCCACTGGGGAGACCCAGTACTTC. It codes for CASSLYGRATGETQYF.

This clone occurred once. The CDR3 DNA sequence: TGTGCCAGCAGTTATTGGGACAGGGGCAATGAGCAGTTCTTC. Protein: CASSYWDRGNEQFF. The chain joins TRBV6-5 to TRBJ2-1, with TRBD1 identical over 10 bases. The CDR3 spans 14 residues. V lost 3 bases to trimming and J lost 6 bases; unmatched junction nucleotides: 2. Germline V gene sequence: CDR1 MNHEY, CDR2 SVGAGI.

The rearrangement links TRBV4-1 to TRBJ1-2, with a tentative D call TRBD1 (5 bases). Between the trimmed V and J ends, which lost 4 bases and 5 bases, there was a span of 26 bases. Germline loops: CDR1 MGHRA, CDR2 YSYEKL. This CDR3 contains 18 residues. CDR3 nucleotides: TGCGCCAGCAGCCGCACGAAGGGGCTCGGGGGGGTCCGTTATGGCTACACCTTC. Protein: CASSRTKGLGGVRYGYTF.

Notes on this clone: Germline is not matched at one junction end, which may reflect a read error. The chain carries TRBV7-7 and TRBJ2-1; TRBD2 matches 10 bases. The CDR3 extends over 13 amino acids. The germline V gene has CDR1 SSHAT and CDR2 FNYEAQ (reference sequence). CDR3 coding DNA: TGTGCTAGCAGCCCTAGCGGGGGAAATGAGCAGTTCTTC. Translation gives CASSPSGGNEQFF.

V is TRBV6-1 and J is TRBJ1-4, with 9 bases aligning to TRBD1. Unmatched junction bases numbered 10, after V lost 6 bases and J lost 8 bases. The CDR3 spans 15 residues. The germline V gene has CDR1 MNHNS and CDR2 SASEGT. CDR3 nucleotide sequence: TGTGCCAGCAGCCTGCGGGACAGGGTAGAGGAAAAACTGTTTTTT. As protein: CASSLRDRVEEKLFF.

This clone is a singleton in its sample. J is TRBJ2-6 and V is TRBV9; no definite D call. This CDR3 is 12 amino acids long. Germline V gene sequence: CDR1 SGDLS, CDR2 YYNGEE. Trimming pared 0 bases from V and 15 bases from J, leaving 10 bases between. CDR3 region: CASSVDRLPLTF. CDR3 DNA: TGTGCCAGCAGCGTAGACCGGCTGCCCCTGACTTTC. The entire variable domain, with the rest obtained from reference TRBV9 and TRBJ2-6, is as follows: DSGVTQTPKHLITATGQRVTLRCSPRSGDLSVYWYQQSLDQGLQFLIQYYNGEERAKGNILERFSAQQFPDLHSELNLSSLELGDSALYFCASSVDRLPLTFGAGSRLTVL.

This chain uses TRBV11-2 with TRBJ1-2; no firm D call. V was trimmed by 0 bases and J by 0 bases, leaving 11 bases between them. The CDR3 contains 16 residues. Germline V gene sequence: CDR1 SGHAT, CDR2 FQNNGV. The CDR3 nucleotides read TGTGCCAGCAGCTTAGATTTGCCCACTTCTAACTATGGCTACACCTTC. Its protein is CASSLDLPTSNYGYTF. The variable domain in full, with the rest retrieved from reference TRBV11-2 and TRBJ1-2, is EAGVAQSPRYKIIEKRQSVAFWCNPISGHATLYWYQQILGQGPKLLIQFQNNGVVDDSQLPKDRFSAERLKGVDSTLKIQPAKLEDSAVYLCASSLDLPTSNYGYTFGSGTRLTVV.

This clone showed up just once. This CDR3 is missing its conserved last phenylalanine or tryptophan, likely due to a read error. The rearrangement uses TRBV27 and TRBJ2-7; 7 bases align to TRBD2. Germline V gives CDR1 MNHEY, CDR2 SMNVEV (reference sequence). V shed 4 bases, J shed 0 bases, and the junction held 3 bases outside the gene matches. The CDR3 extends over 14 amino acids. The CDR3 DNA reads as TGTGCCAGCAGTTCGCGGGGGACCTCCTACGAGCAGTACCTC. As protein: CASSSRGTSYEQYL.

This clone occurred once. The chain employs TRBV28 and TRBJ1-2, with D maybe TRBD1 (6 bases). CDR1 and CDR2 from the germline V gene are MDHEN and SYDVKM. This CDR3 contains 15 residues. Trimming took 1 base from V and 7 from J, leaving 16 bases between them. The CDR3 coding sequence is TGTGCCAGCAGTTTATTAGGCGGGGGGGGCTCTGGCTACACCTTC. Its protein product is CASSLLGGGGSGYTF.

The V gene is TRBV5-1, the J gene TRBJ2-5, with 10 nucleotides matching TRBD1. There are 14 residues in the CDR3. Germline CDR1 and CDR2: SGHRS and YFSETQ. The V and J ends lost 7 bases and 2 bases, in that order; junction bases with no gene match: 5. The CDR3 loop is CASGRDRGQETQYF. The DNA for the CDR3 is TGCGCCAGCGGCCGGGACAGGGGACAAGAGACCCAGTACTTC.

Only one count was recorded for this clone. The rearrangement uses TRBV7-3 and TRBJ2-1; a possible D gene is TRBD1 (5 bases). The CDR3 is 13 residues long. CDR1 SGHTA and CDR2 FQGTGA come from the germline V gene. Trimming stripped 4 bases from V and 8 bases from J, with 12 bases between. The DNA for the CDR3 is TGTGCCAGCAGCTCCCAGTGGGGCGATGAGCAGTTCTTC. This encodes CASSSQWGDEQFF.

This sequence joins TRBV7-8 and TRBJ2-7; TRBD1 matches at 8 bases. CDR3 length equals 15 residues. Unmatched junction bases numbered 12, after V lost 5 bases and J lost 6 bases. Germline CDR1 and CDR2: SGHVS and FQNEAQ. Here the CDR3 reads CASSLIRTGYTEQYF. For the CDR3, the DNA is TGTGCCAGCAGCCTGATAAGGACAGGGTACACCGAGCAGTACTTC.

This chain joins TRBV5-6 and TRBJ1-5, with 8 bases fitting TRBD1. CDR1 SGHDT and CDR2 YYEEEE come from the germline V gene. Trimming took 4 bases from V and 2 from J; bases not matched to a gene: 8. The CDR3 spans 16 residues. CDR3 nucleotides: TGTGCCAGCAGCCTTCAGGGGGCGAGAGGCAATCAGCCCCAGCATTTT. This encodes CASSLQGARGNQPQHF. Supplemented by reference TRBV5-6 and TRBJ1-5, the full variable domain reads DAGVTQSPTHLIKTRGQQVTLRCSPKSGHDTVSWYQQALGQGPQFIFQYYEEEERQRGNFPDRFSGHQFPNYSSELNVNALLLGDSALYLCASSLQGARGNQPQHFGDGTRLSIL.

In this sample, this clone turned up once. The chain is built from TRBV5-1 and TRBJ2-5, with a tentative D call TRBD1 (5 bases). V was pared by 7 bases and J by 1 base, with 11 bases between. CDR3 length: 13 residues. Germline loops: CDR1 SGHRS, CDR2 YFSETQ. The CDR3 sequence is CASGQGIQETQYF. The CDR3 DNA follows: TGCGCCAGCGGTCAGGGTATCCAAGAGACCCAGTACTTC.